These 27 T cell receptor beta chains came from one sample sequenced in a study of T cell repertoires in cytomegalovirus infection. Antigens of these TCRs are unknown. TCRdb re-derived calls from the reads in MiXCR, one entry per CDR3 protein. The table lists around 140,000 distinct CDR3 sequences, approximately 30% of them singletons. The specimen comprised CD8+ T cells from cultured PBMCs, sampled from culture after CMV antigen stimulation. The receptors here all came from a human donor in good health (CMV status not recorded). Some clones in this sample may be carry-over from other donors' samples.

This chain links TRBV5-4 with TRBJ1-1; D gene ambiguous. Trimming cost V 0 bases and J 5 bases, with 14 bases left between them. The V gene's germline CDR1 is SGHNT and CDR2 YYREEE (reference sequence). CDR3 length equals 15 residues. CDR3: CASSLVGVGWTEAFF. The CDR3 DNA is TGTGCCAGCAGCTTGGTTGGGGTGGGTTGGACTGAAGCTTTCTTT.

The chain recombines TRBV2 with TRBJ2-3, with a weak D call TRBD2 (5 bases). Trimming removed 7 bases at V and 3 bases at J, with 11 bases between. Germline loops: CDR1 SNHLY, CDR2 FYNNEI. The CDR3 contains 13 residues. CDR3 sequence (DNA): TGTGCCAGCACCCCGGGGAGAACAGATACGCAGTATTTT. Translated, it gives CASTPGRTDTQYF. The entire variable domain, with the rest obtained from reference TRBV2 and TRBJ2-3, is as follows: EPEVTQTPSHQVTQMGQEVILRCVPISNHLYFYWYRQILGQKVEFLVSFYNNEISEKSEIFDDQFSVERPDGSNFTLKIRSTKLEDSAMYFCASTPGRTDTQYFGPGTRLTVL.

The rearrangement links TRBV6-2 or TRBV6-3 to TRBJ2-1, with D maybe TRBD1 (6 bases). The CDR3 covers 13 residues. Germline V gene data show CDR1 as MNHEY and CDR2 as SVGEGT. V dropped 6 bases and J dropped 7 bases, with 13 bases sitting between them. The DNA for the CDR3 is TGTGCCAGCAGCCTACAGGGTACGAATGAGCAGTTCTTC. This translates into CASSLQGTNEQFF.

V gene TRBV18 combines with J gene TRBJ2-6; D remains unclear. CDR1 and CDR2 (germline): KGHSH, LQKENI. The CDR3 contains 14 residues. The V gene lost 5 bases and the J gene lost 0 bases, with 5 bases spanning the gap. The CDR3: CASSALSGANVLTF. The DNA of the CDR3 is TGTGCCAGCTCAGCCCTCTCTGGGGCCAACGTCCTGACTTTC. Together with reference TRBV18 and TRBJ2-6, the CDR3 gives the full variable domain: NAGVMQNPRHLVRRRGQEARLRCSPMKGHSHVYWYRQLPEEGLKFMVYLQKENIIDESGMPKERFSAEFPKEGPSILRIQQVVRGDSAAYFCASSALSGANVLTFGAGSRLTVL.

This clonotype appeared a few times. V and J are TRBV6-2 or TRBV6-3 and TRBJ2-1, with 14 bases matching TRBD2. There are 17 residues in the CDR3. Germline V CDR1 and CDR2: MNHEY, SVGEGT. J lost 4 bases, V lost 6 bases, and 8 bases had no gene match. DNA of the CDR3: TGTGCCAGCAGACGCGGGACTAGCGGGGGCCCGTACAATGAGCAGTTCTTC. It is translated as CASRRGTSGGPYNEQFF.

This clonotype has only a few counts. V is TRBV6-5 and J is TRBJ1-3, with D unclear. Per the germline V gene, CDR1 is MNHEY and CDR2 is SVGAGI. CDR3 size: 16 residues. Trimming stripped 2 bases from V and 0 bases from J, with 11 bases between. In nucleotides, the CDR3 is TGTGCCAGCAGTTACCTACAGTCGGGCTCTGGAAACACCATATATTTT. Its protein is CASSYLQSGSGNTIYF.

A note on this clonotype: No conserved phenylalanine or tryptophan is present at the end of the CDR3, so a read error is the likely explanation. The chain employs TRBV20-1 and TRBJ2-1; TRBD2 is a possible D gene (6 bases). Trimming shortened V by 2 bases and J by 0 bases, and 11 bases separated the two germline ends. This CDR3 contains 15 residues. Germline CDR1 and CDR2: DFQATT and SNEGSKA (reference sequence). In DNA form, the CDR3 reads TGCAGTGCTAGACCCCGGGACTTCTCCTACAATGAGCAGTTCCTC. Protein sequence: CSARPRDFSYNEQFL.

This clonotype was counted many times. The V gene is TRBV7-2, the J gene TRBJ1-2; D uncertain. Trimming left V 1 base short and J 8 bases short, with 23 bases between. The CDR3 totals 17 residues. Germline V gene sequence: CDR1 SGHTA, CDR2 FQGNSA. The CDR3 nucleotides read TGTGCCAGCAGCTTAGGCCCCATGTTGCCCGGGGATGGCGGCTACACCTTC. Protein: CASSLGPMLPGDGGYTF.

CDR3 nucleotides: TGTGCCAGCAGCGCGCCCATGGCCAACGTCCTGACTTTC. The encoded protein is CASSAPMANVLTF. V gene TRBV7-9 combines with J gene TRBJ2-6, with no clear D. Trimming removed 5 bases at V and 6 bases at J, with 8 bases between. The CDR3 sequence is 13 residues long. The germline gives CDR1 SEHNR, CDR2 FQNEAQ (reference sequence).

Many counts were recorded for this clonotype. CDR3 sequence reads: CASSQDYFSGNTIYF. The CDR3 DNA reads TGTGCCAGCAGCCAAGACTACTTCTCTGGAAACACCATATATTTT. The V gene is TRBV3-1, the J gene TRBJ1-3; D ambiguous. Trimming removed 0 bases at V and 0 bases at J, with 6 bases between. Germline V CDR1 and CDR2: LGHDT, YNNKEL (reference sequence). The CDR3 contains 15 residues.

This clonotype appeared many times. The chain recombines TRBV4-1 with TRBJ1-6, with unresolved D. Trimming cost V 1 base and J 0 bases, with 7 bases left between them. Per the germline V gene, CDR1 is MGHRA and CDR2 is YSYEKL. This CDR3 spans 16 amino acids. The CDR3 sequence is CASSQVASSYNSPLHF. The CDR3 bases are TGCGCCAGCAGCCAAGTTGCGAGCTCCTATAATTCACCCCTCCACTTT.

This clonotype was picked up a small number of times. The J gene is TRBJ1-5, the V gene TRBV7-6, with D possibly being TRBD1 (6 bases). The CDR3 length is 15 residues. The V and J ends lost 5 bases and 4 bases respectively, with 15 bases between them. Germline loops: CDR1 SGHVS, CDR2 FNYEAQ. The CDR3 DNA is TGTGCCAGCAGCCTCCTAGGAGGGGGAAATCAGCCCCAGCATTTT. Amino acids: CASSLLGGGNQPQHF.

This clonotype was counted between two and nine times. The chain is built from TRBV15 and TRBJ2-3; 7 bases line up with TRBD1. The length of the CDR3 is 15 residues. CDR1 and CDR2 (germline): LNHNV, YYDKDF (reference sequence). Trimming cost V 3 bases and J 6 bases; bases outside gene matches: 9. The CDR3 DNA is TGTGCCACCAGCAGGAGCACAGGGGTAATGGATACGCAGTATTTT. As protein: CATSRSTGVMDTQYF.

This chain uses TRBV6-5 with TRBJ2-1; 9 bases are shared with TRBD2. Per germline, CDR1 MNHEY and CDR2 SVGAGI. The CDR3 runs 16 residues. The junction had 4 bases not matched to a gene; V was cut back by 4 bases and J by 0 bases. The CDR3 loop is CASSLASGASYNEQFF. CDR3 sequence (DNA): TGTGCCAGCAGTTTAGCTAGCGGGGCCTCCTACAATGAGCAGTTCTTC.

The chain combines TRBV6-6 with TRBJ2-1; D might be TRBD1 or TRBD2, each matching 6 bases. CDR1 is MNHNY, CDR2 SVGAGI, per germline (reference sequence). CDR3 size: 15 residues. Trimming shortened V by 2 bases and J by 9 bases, and 17 bases separated the two germline ends. The CDR3 region is CASSYEGGPMLEQFF. As DNA, the CDR3 is TGTGCCAGCAGTTACGAGGGGGGCCCGATGCTTGAGCAGTTCTTC.

The V gene is TRBV27, the J gene TRBJ2-1; D unresolved. Deletions cut 3 bases from V and 7 bases from J, with 13 bases between. Germline V gives CDR1 MNHEY, CDR2 SMNVEV (reference sequence). This CDR3 has 14 amino acids. The CDR3 DNA sequence: TGTGCCAGCAGTTTCACTGGGTATAGTAATGAGCAGTTCTTC. Amino acids: CASSFTGYSNEQFF.

In this sample, this clonotype turned up many times. The chain has TRBV27 and TRBJ1-6; D is possibly TRBD1 (6 bases). V gave up 0 bases and J gave up 7 bases, with 10 bases separating them. CDR1 is MNHEY and CDR2 is SMNVEV in the germline V gene (reference sequence). The CDR3 totals 15 residues. CDR3 nucleotides: TGTGCCAGCAGTTTATCCGGGACAAGCAATTCACCCCTCCACTTT. It codes for CASSLSGTSNSPLHF.

This clonotype was seen at least ten times. V and J are TRBV9 and TRBJ1-1; D might be TRBD1 (6 bases). Trimming took off 3 bases at V and 4 bases at J, with 16 bases between the two ends. The CDR3 sequence is 15 residues long. Looked up from germline, CDR1 is SGDLS and CDR2 is YYNGEE. The CDR3 reads CASSASTGQGTEAFF. The CDR3 DNA reads as TGTGCCAGCAGCGCCTCTACAGGGCAGGGCACTGAAGCTTTCTTT. Full variable domain (rest looked up from reference TRBV9 and TRBJ1-1): DSGVTQTPKHLITATGQRVTLRCSPRSGDLSVYWYQQSLDQGLQFLIQYYNGEERAKGNILERFSAQQFPDLHSELNLSSLELGDSALYFCASSASTGQGTEAFFGQGTRLTVV.

The rearrangement joins TRBV19 to TRBJ1-5; D possibly corresponds to TRBD1 (5 bases). The V gene lost 7 bases and the J gene lost 2 bases, with 21 bases spanning the gap. This CDR3 spans 17 amino acids. Germline V gene data show CDR1 as LNHDA and CDR2 as SQIVND (reference sequence). CDR3 DNA: TGTGCCAGTATGGGAGACAGCCTCCACGAACGCAATCAGCCCCAGCATTTT. Protein sequence: CASMGDSLHERNQPQHF. The entire variable domain, with the rest obtained from reference TRBV19 and TRBJ1-5, is as follows: DGGITQSPKYLFRKEGQNVTLSCEQNLNHDAMYWYRQDPGQGLRLIYYSQIVNDFQKGDIAEGYSVSREKKESFPLTVTSAQKNPTAFYLCASMGDSLHERNQPQHFGDGTRLSIL.

This clonotype was picked up a small number of times. This chain connects TRBV7-2 to TRBJ2-7; maybe TRBD2 (6 bases). The CDR3 sequence is 15 residues long. V gave up 5 bases and J gave up 6 bases, with 20 bases separating them. Germline V gives CDR1 SGHTA, CDR2 FQGNSA. The CDR3 sequence is CASSPRSGSLLEQYF. CDR3 DNA: TGTGCCAGCAGCCCGAGGAGCGGGTCCCTTCTCGAGCAGTACTTC.

This clonotype has a handful of counts. The chain employs TRBV12-3 or TRBV12-4 and TRBJ2-5; D unclear. V was trimmed by 3 bases and J by 1 base, leaving 9 bases between them. This CDR3 spans 14 amino acids. CDR3 loop: CASSFSDLQETQYF. The CDR3 DNA reads as TGTGCCAGCAGTTTCAGTGATCTCCAAGAGACCCAGTACTTC.

This clonotype appeared many times. This chain connects TRBV27 to TRBJ1-2, with D tentatively TRBD1 (5 bases). Germline V gene data show CDR1 as MNHEY and CDR2 as SMNVEV (reference sequence). The CDR3 sequence is 15 residues long. Trimming removed 4 bases at V and 3 bases at J, with 15 bases between. The CDR3 here is CASSSHPTVDYGYTF. The CDR3 DNA sequence: TGTGCCAGCAGTTCACATCCGACAGTCGACTATGGCTACACCTTC.

This clonotype was seen at least ten times. This chain connects TRBV7-9 to TRBJ2-5; possibly TRBD1 for D (6 bases). Germline lookup yields CDR1 SEHNR and CDR2 FQNEAQ (reference sequence). This CDR3 is 14 amino acids long. Trimming pared 1 base from V and 2 bases from J, leaving 8 bases between. The CDR3 loop is CASSLEGGQETQYF. For the CDR3, the DNA is TGTGCCAGCAGCTTAGAAGGGGGTCAAGAGACCCAGTACTTC.

This clonotype was observed a few times. V is TRBV6-6 and J is TRBJ1-2; no clear D. V lost 4 bases and J lost 3, with 12 bases in between. The germline V gene has CDR1 MNHNY and CDR2 SVGAGI (reference sequence). The CDR3 covers 14 residues. CDR3 sequence: CASSLGRIDYGYTF. In DNA, the CDR3 is TGTGCCAGCAGTTTAGGGCGGATTGACTATGGCTACACCTTC.

This clonotype was observed many times. The chain couples TRBV11-1 to TRBJ2-1; 8 bases map to TRBD2. The trim removed 2 bases at V and 3 bases at J, leaving 12 bases unmatched. CDR1 and CDR2 from the germline V gene are SGHAT and FQDESV (reference sequence). This CDR3 region has 18 residues. For the CDR3, the DNA is TGTGCCAGCAGCTTAAGCCCTCCCAGCGGGGGATTCTACAATGAGCAGTTCTTC. Its translation: CASSLSPPSGGFYNEQFF.

The CDR3: CASSAPDRAYNEQFF. CDR3 nucleotides: TGTGCCAGCAGCGCTCCGGACAGGGCGTACAATGAGCAGTTCTTC. The chain is built from TRBV7-8 and TRBJ2-1; 8 nucleotides agree with TRBD1. Unmatched junction bases numbered 7, after V lost 5 bases and J lost 4 bases. This CDR3 contains 15 residues. Germline assignment: CDR1 SGHVS and CDR2 FQNEAQ.

The V gene is TRBV3-1, the J gene TRBJ2-1, with D possibly called TRBD1 or TRBD2 (6 bases each). CDR1 and CDR2 from the germline V gene are LGHDT and YNNKEL (reference sequence). CDR3 length: 19 amino acids. V lost 0 bases and J lost 0, with 18 bases in between. CDR3 region: CASSQDLFGGGSSYNEQFF. The CDR3 DNA reads as TGTGCCAGCAGCCAAGATCTGTTTGGAGGGGGGTCCTCCTACAATGAGCAGTTCTTC.